This T cell receptor (beta chain) was sequenced for a study of blood T cells in healthy people across ages. CDR3 size: 13 residues. Germline assignment: CDR1 MNHEY and CDR2 SMNVEV (reference sequence). This clonotype appeared a few times. The target antigen is unknown. A sample-barcoded 5' primer and a J-beta primer mix were used in a second PCR of roughly 7 to 11 cycles. In TCRdb, the 5' RACE reads were re-called with MiXCR into one record per CDR3 protein. This table holds 2 million or so distinct CDR3 sequences, approximately 50% found once. Findings and limits, study-wide: Across samples, TCR beta diversity tracked strongly with naive T cell percentage.

The source material was blood. The genes are TRBV27 and TRBJ2-4; D might be TRBD2 (7 bases). The assigned J gene may be wrong: the sequence end matches TRBJ2-7 better. This sequence originates from a middle-aged woman in good health. CDR3 DNA sequence: TGTGCCAGAGGAGGTCAGGGGAGGGACGAGCAGTACTTC. Its translation: CARGGQGRDEQYF.